This TCR beta chain was sequenced in a study of vaccination and CD4 T cells after COVID-19. About the research overall: Cultures that served as controls received a CEFX pool, an HIV-1 Nef pool, or no peptide.

This clonotype has only one observation. Its target is unknown. Treatment described: roughly ten-day PBMC culture with coronavirus spike peptide pools or control peptides (ViraFEST assay). ViraFEST used peptide pools to expand antigen-specific T cells, then sequenced TCRs. Sequence data for DNA of cultured CD4+ T cells were generated by the Oncomine TCR Beta short-read assay. A single record per CDR3 protein comes from TCRdb applying MiXCR to the PCR reads. The table lists roughly 10,000 distinct CDR3 sequences, just over 60% of them singletons. The TCR comes from a human donor who had recovered from COVID-19. The sample comprised CD4+ T cells from blood, cultured in vitro.

CDR3 in DNA: TGTGCCACTAACACTCGGGGCGAGCAGTACTTC. As protein: CATNTRGEQYF. The V call is TRBV15, the J call TRBJ2-7; the D gene is possibly TRBD2 (5 bases). Deletions cut 9 bases from V and 6 bases from J, with 12 bases between. CDR1 LNHNV and CDR2 YYDKDF come from the germline V gene (reference sequence). CDR3 length: 11 residues.